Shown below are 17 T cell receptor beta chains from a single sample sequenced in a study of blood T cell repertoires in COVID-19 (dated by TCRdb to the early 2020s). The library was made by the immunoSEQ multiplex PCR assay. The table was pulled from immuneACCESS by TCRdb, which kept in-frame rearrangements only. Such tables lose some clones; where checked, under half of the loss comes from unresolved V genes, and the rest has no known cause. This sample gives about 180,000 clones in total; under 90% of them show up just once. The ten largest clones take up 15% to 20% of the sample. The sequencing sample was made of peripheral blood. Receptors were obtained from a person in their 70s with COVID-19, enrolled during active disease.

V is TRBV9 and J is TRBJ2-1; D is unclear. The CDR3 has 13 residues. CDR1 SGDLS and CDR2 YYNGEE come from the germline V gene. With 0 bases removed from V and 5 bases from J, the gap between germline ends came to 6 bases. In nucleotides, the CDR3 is TGTGCCAGCAGCGTAGAGAGCCACAATGAGCAGTTCTTC. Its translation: CASSVESHNEQFF.

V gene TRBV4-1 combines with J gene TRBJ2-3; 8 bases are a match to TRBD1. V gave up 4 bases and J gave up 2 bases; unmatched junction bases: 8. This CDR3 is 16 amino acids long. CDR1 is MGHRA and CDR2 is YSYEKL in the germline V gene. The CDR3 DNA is TGCGCCAGCAGCCTTGGGACAGGAATGGTCACAGATACGCAGTATTTT. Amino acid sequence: CASSLGTGMVTDTQYF.

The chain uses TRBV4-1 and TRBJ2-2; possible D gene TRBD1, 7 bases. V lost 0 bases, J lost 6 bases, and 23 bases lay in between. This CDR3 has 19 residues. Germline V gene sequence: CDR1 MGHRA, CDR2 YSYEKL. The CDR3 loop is CASSQDHGGGFSGAGELFF. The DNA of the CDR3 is TGCGCCAGCAGCCAAGATCACGGAGGGGGCTTTTCTGGAGCCGGGGAGCTGTTTTTT.

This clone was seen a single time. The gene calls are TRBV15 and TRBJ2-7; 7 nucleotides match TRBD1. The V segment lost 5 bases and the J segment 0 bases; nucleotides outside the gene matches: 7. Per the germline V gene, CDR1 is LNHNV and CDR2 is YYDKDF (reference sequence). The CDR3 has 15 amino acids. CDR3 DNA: TGTGCCACCAGCCAAGGGACAGACAGCTCCTACGAGCAGTACTTC. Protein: CATSQGTDSSYEQYF.

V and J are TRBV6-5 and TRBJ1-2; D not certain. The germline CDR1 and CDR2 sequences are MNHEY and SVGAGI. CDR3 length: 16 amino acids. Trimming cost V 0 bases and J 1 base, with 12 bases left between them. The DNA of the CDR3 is TGTGCCAGCAGTTACTCGACTTTCGTCAGTAACTATGGCTACACCTTC. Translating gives CASSYSTFVSNYGYTF.

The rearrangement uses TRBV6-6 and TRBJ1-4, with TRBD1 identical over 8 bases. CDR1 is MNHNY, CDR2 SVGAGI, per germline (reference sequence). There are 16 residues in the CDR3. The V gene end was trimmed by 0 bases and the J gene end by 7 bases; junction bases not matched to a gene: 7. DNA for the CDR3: TGTGCCAGCAGTTACTCGAGCGGCAGGGGGCCTGAAAAACTGTTTTTT. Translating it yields CASSYSSGRGPEKLFF.

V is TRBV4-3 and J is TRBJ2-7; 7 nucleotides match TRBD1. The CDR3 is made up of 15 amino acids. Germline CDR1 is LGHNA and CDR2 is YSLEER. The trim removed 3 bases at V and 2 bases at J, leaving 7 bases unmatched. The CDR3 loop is CASSQQNRGTYEQYF. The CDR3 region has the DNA TGCGCCAGCAGCCAGCAAAACAGGGGTACCTACGAGCAGTACTTC.

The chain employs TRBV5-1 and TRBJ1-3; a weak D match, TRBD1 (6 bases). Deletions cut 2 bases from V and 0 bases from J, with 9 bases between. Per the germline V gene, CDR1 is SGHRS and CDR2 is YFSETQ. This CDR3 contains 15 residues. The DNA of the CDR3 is TGCGCCAGCAGCTTACAGGGTACCTCTGGAAACACCATATATTTT. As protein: CASSLQGTSGNTIYF.

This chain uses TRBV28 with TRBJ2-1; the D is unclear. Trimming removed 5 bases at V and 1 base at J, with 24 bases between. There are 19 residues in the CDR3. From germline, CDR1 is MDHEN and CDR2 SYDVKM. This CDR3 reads CASSPTHLSRLPSYNEQFF. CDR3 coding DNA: TGTGCCAGCAGTCCCACCCATCTATCCAGACTCCCGTCCTACAATGAGCAGTTCTTC.

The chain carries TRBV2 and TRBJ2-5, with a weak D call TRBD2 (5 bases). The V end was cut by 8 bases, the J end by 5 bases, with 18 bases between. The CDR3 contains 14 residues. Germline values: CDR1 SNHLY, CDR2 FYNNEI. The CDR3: CASASGGLRETQYF. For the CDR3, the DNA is TGTGCCAGCGCGTCAGGAGGCCTCCGGGAGACCCAGTACTTC.

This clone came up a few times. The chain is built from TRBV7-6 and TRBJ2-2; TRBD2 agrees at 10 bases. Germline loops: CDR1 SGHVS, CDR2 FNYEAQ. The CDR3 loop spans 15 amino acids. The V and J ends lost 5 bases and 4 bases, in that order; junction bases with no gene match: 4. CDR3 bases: TGTGCCAGCAGCCCGCGGACTAGCGGCACCGGGGAGCTGTTTTTT. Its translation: CASSPRTSGTGELFF.

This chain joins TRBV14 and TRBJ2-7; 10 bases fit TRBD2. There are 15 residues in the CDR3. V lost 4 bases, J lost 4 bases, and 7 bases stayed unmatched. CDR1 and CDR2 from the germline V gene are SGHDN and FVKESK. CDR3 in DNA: TGTGCCAGCAGCCCCCGGCTAGCGGGAGTGTACGAGCAGTACTTC. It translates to CASSPRLAGVYEQYF.

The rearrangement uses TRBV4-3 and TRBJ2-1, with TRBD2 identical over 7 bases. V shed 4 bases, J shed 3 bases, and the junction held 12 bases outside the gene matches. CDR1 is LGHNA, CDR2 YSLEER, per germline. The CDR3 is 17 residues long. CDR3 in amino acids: CASSPDGTNINYNEQFF. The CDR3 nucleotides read TGCGCCAGCAGCCCCGACGGGACTAACATCAACTACAATGAGCAGTTCTTC.

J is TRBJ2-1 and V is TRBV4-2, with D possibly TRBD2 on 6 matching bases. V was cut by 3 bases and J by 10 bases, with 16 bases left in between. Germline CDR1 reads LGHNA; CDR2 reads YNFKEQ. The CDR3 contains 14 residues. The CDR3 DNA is TGTGCCAGCAGCCAGGGGACTGGTGAACGGGAGCAGTTCTTC. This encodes CASSQGTGEREQFF.

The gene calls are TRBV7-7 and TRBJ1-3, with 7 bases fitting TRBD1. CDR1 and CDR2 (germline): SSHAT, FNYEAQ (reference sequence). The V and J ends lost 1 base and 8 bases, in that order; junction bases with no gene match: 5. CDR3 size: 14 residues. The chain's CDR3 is CASSLDRTGDTIYF. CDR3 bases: TGTGCCAGCAGCTTAGACCGGACAGGTGACACCATATATTTT.

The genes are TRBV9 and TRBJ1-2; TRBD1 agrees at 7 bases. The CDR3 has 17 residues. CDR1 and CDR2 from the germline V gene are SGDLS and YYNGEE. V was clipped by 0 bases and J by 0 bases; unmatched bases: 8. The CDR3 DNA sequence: TGTGCCAGCAGCGTAGGTGCAGGACAGGACTCTAACTATGGCTACACCTTC. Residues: CASSVGAGQDSNYGYTF.

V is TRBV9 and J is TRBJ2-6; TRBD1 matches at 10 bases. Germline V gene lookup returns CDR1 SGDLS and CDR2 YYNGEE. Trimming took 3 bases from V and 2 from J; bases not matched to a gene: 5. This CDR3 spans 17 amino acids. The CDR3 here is CASSAQDRGTGANVLTF. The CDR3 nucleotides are TGTGCCAGCAGCGCCCAGGACAGGGGGACTGGGGCCAACGTCCTGACTTTC.